The 20 T cell receptor beta chains below were found in one sample sequenced in a study of blood T cell repertoires in COVID-19. Method: immunoSEQ multiplex PCR; TCRdb's copy keeps in-frame clones and lacks some. The repertoire consists of around 300,000 clones, with around 88% occurring once and the leading ten covering approximately 1.6%. Sample: peripheral blood. The receptors were sampled from a woman aged 25 to 39 with COVID-19, enrolled during active disease.

The chain carries TRBV28 and TRBJ2-5; possible D gene TRBD1, 6 bases. Trimming stripped 6 bases from V and 4 bases from J, with 15 bases between. Germline CDR1 MDHEN, CDR2 SYDVKM. This CDR3 comprises 14 residues. CDR3 DNA sequence: TGTGCCAGCAGCCTCGGACAGTCATTAGAGACCCAGTACTTC. Amino acid sequence: CASSLGQSLETQYF.

This clone occurred a few times. The chain joins TRBV6-5 to TRBJ1-5, with a possible D match to TRBD1 (6 bases). The CDR3 is 15 residues long. V gave up 4 bases and J gave up 0 bases, with 10 bases separating them. Germline V CDR1 and CDR2: MNHEY, SVGAGI. CDR3 DNA sequence: TGTGCCAGCAGTTCTTCAGGGGTTAGCAATCAGCCCCAGCATTTT. Amino acid sequence: CASSSSGVSNQPQHF.

This chain uses TRBV13 with TRBJ2-7; TRBD1 matches 8 bases. This CDR3 region has 15 residues. The germline gives CDR1 PRHDT, CDR2 FYEKMQ (reference sequence). The V gene end was trimmed by 4 bases and the J gene end by 3 bases; junction bases not matched to a gene: 8. The CDR3 DNA reads as TGTGCCAGCAGCTCACGACAGGGGTTAGACTACGAGCAGTACTTC. Translation gives CASSSRQGLDYEQYF.

V and J are TRBV7-5 and TRBJ2-7; the D call of TRBD2 is as the table states it, not checked on the DNA. TRBV7-5 is recorded as a pseudogene. The CDR3 totals 12 residues. The CDR3: CVRPLVSYEQYF. The CDR3, as DNA: TGTGTCAGACCACTGGTATCCTACGAGCAGTACTTC.

V is TRBV28 and J is TRBJ1-2; 7 bases line up with TRBD1. This CDR3 has 14 amino acids. Losses at the gene ends were 6 bases for V and 5 bases for J; bases not matched to a gene: 9. The V gene's germline CDR1 is MDHEN and CDR2 SYDVKM. The CDR3 coding sequence is TGTGCCAGCAGATCGACAGGGATTTGGTATGGCTACACCTTC. Protein: CASRSTGIWYGYTF.

This clone showed up just once. The J gene is TRBJ1-5, the V gene TRBV2; D unclear. V was shortened by 6 bases and J by 3 bases, with 9 bases between the two germline ends. The germline CDR1 and CDR2 sequences are SNHLY and FYNNEI. The CDR3 is made up of 13 amino acids. The CDR3 loop is CASSSGYNQPQHF. For the CDR3, the DNA is TGTGCCAGCAGCAGCGGATACAATCAGCCCCAGCATTTT.

The CDR3 here is CASTLGGGNQPQHF. DNA of the CDR3: TGTGCCAGCACGCTCGGGGGAGGCAATCAGCCCCAGCATTTT. The rearrangement uses TRBV2 and TRBJ1-5, with D perhaps matching TRBD1 (5 bases). Germline CDR1 reads SNHLY; CDR2 reads FYNNEI. V was cut by 7 bases and J by 2 bases, with 12 bases left in between. CDR3 size: 14 residues.

V is TRBV28 and J is TRBJ2-5, with 13 nucleotides matching TRBD2. The CDR3 is 16 amino acids. CDR1 MDHEN and CDR2 SYDVKM come from the germline V gene. Trimming removed 8 bases from V and 5 bases from J; junction bases left unmatched: 11. CDR3 amino acids: CASGTSGDSLDETQYF. DNA of the CDR3: TGTGCCAGCGGGACTAGCGGGGACTCCCTGGACGAGACCCAGTACTTC.

This chain uses TRBV28 with TRBJ1-3; D unclear. Germline-derived CDR1 and CDR2 are MDHEN and SYDVKM. The V end lost 7 bases, the J end lost 0 bases, and 16 bases lay between the germline ends. The CDR3 is made up of 16 amino acids. The CDR3 region has the DNA TGTGCCAGCATCCTATCGCCCTTGCGCTCTGGAAACACCATATATTTT. Translating gives CASILSPLRSGNTIYF.

This chain joins TRBV5-1 and TRBJ2-7; D is perhaps TRBD2 (6 bases). V lost 0 bases to trimming and J lost 6 bases, with 16 bases between them. The CDR3 contains 15 residues. In germline, CDR1 is SGHRS, CDR2 YFSETQ. For the CDR3, the DNA is TGCGCCAGCAGCTTGGCGACGACTAGGGGCAGCGAGCAGTACTTC. Residues: CASSLATTRGSEQYF.

The rearrangement links TRBV18 to TRBJ1-5; 8 bases match TRBD1. Germline V CDR1 and CDR2: KGHSH, LQKENI. J gave up 6 bases and V 2 bases, and 12 bases lay outside the gene matches. This CDR3 is 17 amino acids long. DNA of the CDR3: TGTGCCAGCTCACCAACTGGACAGGGAGCAAGTCGTCAGCCCCAGCATTTT. This sequence encodes CASSPTGQGASRQPQHF.

V and J are TRBV7-9 and TRBJ1-4; tentative D call: TRBD1 (5 bases). The CDR3 length is 15 residues. Per germline, CDR1 SEHNR and CDR2 FQNEAQ (reference sequence). Trimming took off 7 bases at V and 0 bases at J, with 12 bases between the two ends. CDR3 sequence: CASTPGDATNEKLFF. The CDR3 coding sequence is TGTGCCAGCACCCCGGGGGACGCAACTAATGAAAAACTGTTTTTT.

The chain employs TRBV6-2 or TRBV6-3 and TRBJ2-4; TRBD2 might be the D (5 bases). CDR3 length: 15 residues. Germline lookup yields CDR1 MNHEY and CDR2 SVGEGT. Trimming cost V 6 bases and J 6 bases, with 18 bases left between them. CDR3 nucleotides: TGTGCCAGCAGCCTAATAAGAGAGCTAGCAAACATTCAGTACTTC. Amino acid sequence: CASSLIRELANIQYF.

This chain uses TRBV6-4 with TRBJ1-6, with 7 bases lining up with TRBD1. Germline V CDR1 and CDR2: MRHNA, SNTAGT. V dropped 6 bases and J dropped 10; count of bases not matched to a gene: 12. CDR3 length equals 15 residues. In nucleotides, the CDR3 is TGTGCCAGCAGAGCTGCCCCGACAGGGACCTCACCCCTCCACTTT. This sequence encodes CASRAAPTGTSPLHF.

This clone was detected only once. The chain employs TRBV28 and TRBJ1-2; D uncertain. This CDR3 spans 13 amino acids. V gave up 3 bases and J gave up 0 bases, with 5 bases separating them. The germline V gene encodes CDR1 MDHEN and CDR2 SYDVKM. As DNA, the CDR3 is TGTGCCAGCAGTTTTGACTCTAACTATGGCTACACCTTC. Translated: CASSFDSNYGYTF.

The chain links TRBV9 to TRBJ1-5; 7 bases are a match to TRBD1. Germline assignment: CDR1 SGDLS and CDR2 YYNGEE. This CDR3 contains 15 residues. The junction had 3 bases not matched to a gene; V was cut back by 0 bases and J by 3 bases. The CDR3 reads CASSVGGGNNQPQHF. The CDR3 DNA reads as TGTGCCAGCAGCGTAGGAGGGGGCAACAATCAGCCCCAGCATTTT.

The genes are TRBV3-1 (or the pseudogene TRBV3-2) and TRBJ2-1; D remains unclear. The ends were cut back, 1 base at V and 14 bases at J, with 9 bases in the middle. Germline CDR1 LGHDT, CDR2 YNNKEL (reference sequence). This CDR3 is 11 amino acids long. CDR3 sequence reads: CASSQAGVEFF. CDR3 sequence (DNA): TGTGCCAGCAGCCAAGCCGGTGTGGAGTTCTTC.

The chain carries TRBV5-1 and TRBJ2-5; TRBD1 is a possible D gene (6 bases). Germline V gene sequence: CDR1 SGHRS, CDR2 YFSETQ. Trimming took off 2 bases at V and 4 bases at J, with 12 bases between the two ends. The CDR3 extends over 14 amino acids. The CDR3, as DNA: TGCGCCAGCAGCTTAGGACAGACGAGAGAGACCCAGTACTTC. It codes for CASSLGQTRETQYF.

The rearrangement links TRBV19 to TRBJ2-6; unclear D gene. The CDR3 totals 14 residues. V was pared by 8 bases and J by 8 bases, with 16 bases between. From germline, CDR1 is LNHDA and CDR2 SQIVND (reference sequence). The CDR3 bases are TGTGCCAGTCGCAGTATATCCCAGACCAACGTCCTGACTTTC. Translated: CASRSISQTNVLTF. Combining the CDR3 with reference TRBV19 and TRBJ2-6 gives the whole variable domain DGGITQSPKYLFRKEGQNVTLSCEQNLNHDAMYWYRQDPGQGLRLIYYSQIVNDFQKGDIAEGYSVSREKKESFPLTVTSAQKNPTAFYLCASRSISQTNVLTFGAGSRLTVL.

The V gene is TRBV9, the J gene TRBJ2-2, with D maybe TRBD1 (6 bases). V lost 4 bases, J lost 6 bases, and 16 bases lay in between. Germline V gives CDR1 SGDLS, CDR2 YYNGEE. This CDR3 spans 15 amino acids. CDR3 sequence: CASSPNTGYPGELFF. The CDR3 DNA reads as TGTGCCAGCAGCCCTAATACAGGGTACCCCGGGGAGCTGTTTTTT.